Shown below are 11 T cell receptor beta chains from a single sample sequenced in a study of somatic mutations in cytotoxic T cells in rheumatoid arthritis. Sequencing used immunoSEQ multiplex PCR; TCRdb keeps in-frame clones, though not all of them. Counted here are 3,000 to 4,500 clones, 70% to 75% occurring once; the ten biggest clones make up under 30%. The specimen sequenced was CD8+ T cells sorted from blood. The receptors originated from an adult with rheumatoid arthritis.

With respect to this clone: The junction does not match germline at one end; this may be a read error. The rearrangement links TRBV6-1 to TRBJ1-3; no reliable D call. The CDR3 covers 15 residues. The germline CDR1 and CDR2 sequences are MNHNS and SASEGT. The CDR3 loop reads CASSEEGGPGNTIYF. CDR3 DNA: TGTGCCAGCAGCGAAGAGGGTGGGCCTGGAAACACCATATATTTT.

This chain connects TRBV10-3 to TRBJ1-1; D is possibly TRBD1 (6 bases). The CDR3 is made up of 13 amino acids. The germline V and J ends were trimmed by 10 bases and 1 base, with 13 bases remaining between them. CDR1 is ENHRY, CDR2 SYGVKD, per germline. In DNA, the CDR3 is TGTGCCACTCAGGGGCTTAGGAACACTGAAGCTTTCTTT. Its translation: CATQGLRNTEAFF.

V gene TRBV28 combines with J gene TRBJ1-3; D is ambiguous. CDR1 is MDHEN, CDR2 SYDVKM, per germline. This CDR3 has 15 residues. V lost 3 bases and J lost 2, with 11 bases in between. The DNA for the CDR3 is TGTGCCAGCAGTTTGTCACGAACGCCTGGAAACACCATATATTTT. It specifies CASSLSRTPGNTIYF.

The chain links TRBV7-3 to TRBJ1-1; 8 nucleotides align to TRBD1. This CDR3 region has 13 residues. The J segment lost 4 bases and the V segment lost 4 bases, leaving 2 bases of the junction unmatched. Germline V lookup: CDR1 SGHTA, CDR2 FQGTGA. The CDR3 spells CASSYDRGTEAFF. The CDR3 DNA follows: TGTGCCAGCAGCTACGACAGGGGCACTGAAGCTTTCTTT.

The chain combines TRBV11-3 with TRBJ2-5, with a tentative D call TRBD2 (6 bases). The end of the DNA is better explained by TRBJ2-7, so the J call may be wrong. The CDR3 runs to 15 residues. Looked up from germline, CDR1 is SGHNT and CDR2 is YENEEA. CDR3 region: CASSLLRGAFYEQYF. In DNA form, the CDR3 reads TGTGCCAGCAGCCTACTGCGCGGGGCTTTTTACGAGCAGTACTTC.

The chain is built from TRBV15 and TRBJ2-1, with 11 bases aligning to TRBD2. V gave up 3 bases and J gave up 6 bases; unmatched junction bases: 4. This CDR3 contains 15 residues. Germline loops: CDR1 LNHNV, CDR2 YYDKDF (reference sequence). The CDR3: CATSRGTSGFNEQFF. Here the CDR3 DNA reads TGTGCCACCAGCAGGGGGACTAGCGGCTTCAATGAGCAGTTCTTC.

DNA for the CDR3: TGTGCCAGCAGCCAAGGGGAGGAGCGGGGTTTCACAGATACGCAGTATTTT. This translates into CASSQGEERGFTDTQYF. V gene TRBV4-2 combines with J gene TRBJ2-3, with TRBD2 identical over 7 bases. This CDR3 has 17 amino acids. V was pared by 1 base and J by 2 bases, with 9 bases of the junction left unmatched. CDR1 and CDR2 from the germline V gene are LGHNA and YNFKEQ.

V is TRBV7-8 and J is TRBJ1-5; unclear D gene. V was cut by 0 bases and J by 1 base, with 4 bases left in between. The CDR3 contains 14 residues. Germline V gives CDR1 SGHVS, CDR2 FQNEAQ. The CDR3 sequence is CASSLAGSNQPQHF. In DNA, the CDR3 is TGTGCCAGCAGCTTAGCAGGCAGCAATCAGCCCCAGCATTTT. The complete variable domain, with remaining parts taken from reference TRBV7-8 and TRBJ1-5, reads GAGVSQSPRYKVAKRGQDVALRCDPISGHVSLFWYQQALGQGPEFLTYFQNEAQLDKSGLPSDRFFAERPEGSVSTLKIQRTQQEDSAVYLCASSLAGSNQPQHFGDGTRLSIL.

This clone was seen a handful of times. The chain joins TRBV7-3 to TRBJ1-2, with a tentative D call TRBD1 (6 bases). V was shortened by 0 bases and J by 6 bases, with 8 bases between the two germline ends. Germline V lookup: CDR1 SGHTA, CDR2 FQGTGA. The CDR3 covers 13 residues. The CDR3 sequence is CASSLTYRDGYTF. Here the CDR3 DNA reads TGTGCCAGCAGCTTAACGTACAGGGATGGCTACACCTTC.

This chain joins TRBV12-5 and TRBJ2-3; 10 positions match TRBD2. V was clipped by 1 base and J by 0 bases; unmatched bases: 1. Germline CDR1 reads LGHNT; CDR2 reads FRNRAP. This CDR3 has 16 residues. The CDR3 nucleotides are TGTGCTAGTGGTTTGGATAGCGGGGGGAGCACAGATACGCAGTATTTT. Its translation: CASGLDSGGSTDTQYF.

The rearrangement links TRBV30 to TRBJ2-7, with 8 bases that match TRBD2. The J segment lost 3 bases and the V segment lost 0 bases, leaving 7 bases of the junction unmatched. Germline CDR1 reads GTSNPN; CDR2 reads SVGIG (reference sequence). This CDR3 is 15 amino acids long. This CDR3 reads CAWSVAGGGLYEQYF. The DNA for the CDR3 is TGTGCCTGGAGTGTAGCCGGGGGGGGACTCTACGAGCAGTACTTC.